Listed below are T cell receptor beta chains from one sample, sequenced in a study of blood T cells in healthy people across ages. TCRdb independently ran MiXCR on the 5' RACE reads; one entry per CDR3 protein. The top ten hold under 20% of the sample, which has approximately 1,100,000 distinct CDR3 sequences, around 43% seen once. The sequencing input was blood. The receptors were gathered from a woman aged 60-70 years in good health. Both conserved end residues are part of each CDR3. The listing skips clone size in some rows; elsewhere it reads once, few, many or a size class.

size: .
V: TRBV20-1
length: 13
CDR3: CSAGTGASRELFF

size: few
V: TRBV29-1
length: 13
CDR3: CSVAKREPYEQYF

size: .
V: TRBV30
length: 13
CDR3: CAWGGVAPDEQYF

size: .
V: TRBV7-2
length: 16
CDR3: CASSLDRTGLNYGYTF

size: .
V: TRBV12-3/TRBV12-4
length: 15
CDR3: CAGSPRDRGNSPLHF

size: .
V: TRBV2
length: 13
CDR3: CASSVPPQETQYF

size: .
V: TRBV29-1
length: 10
CDR3: CSVDGGARFF

size: once
V: TRBV5-4
length: 15
CDR3: CASSPGAGLSYEQYF

size: .
V: TRBV25-1
length: 13
CDR3: CASSRPDRDEQYF

size: .
V: TRBV2
length: 14
CDR3: CASSDQGKNYGYTF

size: few
V: TRBV5-6
length: 15
CDR3: CASSLGRGQVNEQFF

size: few
V: TRBV9
length: 17
CDR3: CASSSPWGDREVDGYTF

size: few
V: TRBV5-1
length: 16
CDR3: CASSTGQASMQETQYF

size: many
V: TRBV28
length: 12
CDR3: CASSRRGYEQYF

size: .
V: TRBV10-3
length: 15
CDR3: CAITQTGGNTGELFF

size: .
V: TRBV20-1
length: 12
CDR3: CSARWGGYEQYF

size: .
V: TRBV27
length: 15
CDR3: CASSITSGSADTQYF

size: .
V: TRBV27
length: 12
CDR3: CASSLQGLEQYF

size: few
V: TRBV12-3/TRBV12-4
length: 13
CDR3: CASSLSPGAAQYF

size: .
V: TRBV7-6
length: 17
CDR3: CASSPQTGIGATDTQYF

size: few
V: TRBV6-9
length: 17
CDR3: CASSYSASGSSYNEQFF

size: few
V: TRBV6-2/TRBV6-3
length: 15
CDR3: CASNSGTHRTYEQYF

size: .
V: TRBV7-9
length: 17
CDR3: CASSLAIARGIPNEQYF

size: many
V: TRBV6-5
length: 15
CDR3: CASSYRGQGAYGYTF

size: many
V: TRBV5-1
length: 15
CDR3: CASSLGLAVYNEQFF

size: .
V: TRBV7-2
length: 14
CDR3: CASPKGDNPYEQYF

size: once
V: TRBV15
length: 14
CDR3: CATNPGTGGYEQYF

size: .
V: TRBV5-6
length: 15
CDR3: CASRSGTGYGEKLFF

size: few
V: TRBV27
length: 14
CDR3: CASSERAGALGYTF

size: .
V: TRBV20-1
length: 15
CDR3: CSARDRTSNTDTQYF

size: few
V: TRBV11-2
length: 14
CDR3: CASTMGLASYEQYF

size: .
V: TRBV2
length: 15
CDR3: CASSEAFGTPYEQYF

size: .
V: TRBV29-1
length: 15
CDR3: CSVEDRQGSRYGYTF

size: .
V: TRBV11-2
length: 19
CDR3: CASSFSAPTSGVSSYEQYF

size: few
V: TRBV6-2/TRBV6-3
length: 17
CDR3: CASSPWLGLASSNEQYF

size: .
V: TRBV27
length: 16
CDR3: CASSSLMRSSSYEQYF